The next 32 T cell receptor beta chains were all read from a single sample in a study of T-cell memory formation after mild COVID-19. TCRdb re-called the 5' RACE reads through MiXCR, storing one row per CDR3 protein. This repertoire shows 40,000 to 55,000 distinct CDR3 sequences, 9% to 15% found once; its top ten account for more than 20%. Material for sequencing was PBMCs or a T cell subset sorted from them (not recorded which). The receptors come from a man in his late teens or twenties who had mild COVID-19 (a few samples of this study predate the infection). Cell type and time point are not known.

V and J are TRBV7-2 and TRBJ2-1; possible D gene TRBD2, 7 bases. V was cut by 4 bases and J by 8 bases, with 15 bases left in between. This CDR3 contains 14 residues. CDR1 is SGHTA, CDR2 FQGNSA, per germline. The CDR3 sequence is CASSSNGGQDEQFF. For the CDR3, the DNA is TGTGCCAGCAGCTCTAACGGGGGGCAGGATGAGCAGTTCTTC.

DNA for the CDR3: TGTGCCAGCTCACCACGCGCAAGTCGTTCGGGGCAGGGAAATATGAACACTGAAGCTTTCTTT. Translated: CASSPRASRSGQGNMNTEAFF. The chain couples TRBV18 to TRBJ1-1; the D gene is possibly TRBD1 (5 bases). The CDR3 sequence is 21 residues long. Deletions cut 1 base from V and 0 bases from J, with 27 bases between. Germline V gene lookup returns CDR1 KGHSH and CDR2 LQKENI. The full variable domain, rest sourced from reference TRBV18 and TRBJ1-1, is NAGVMQNPRHLVRRRGQEARLRCSPMKGHSHVYWYRQLPEEGLKFMVYLQKENIIDESGMPKERFSAEFPKEGPSILRIQQVVRGDSAAYFCASSPRASRSGQGNMNTEAFFGQGTRLTVV.

The V gene is TRBV28, the J gene TRBJ2-5, with 9 bases identical to TRBD1. The CDR3 consists of 17 residues. The germline V gene has CDR1 MDHEN and CDR2 SYDVKM. Germline trimming cut 3 bases from V and 3 bases from J; bases unmatched to any gene: 11. The CDR3 nucleotides read TGTGCCAGCAGTTTCCTGTACAGGGGGCGGACTGAAGAGACCCAGTACTTC. Its translation is CASSFLYRGRTEETQYF. The complete variable domain, with remaining parts taken from reference TRBV28 and TRBJ2-5, reads DVKVTQSSRYLVKRTGEKVFLECVQDMDHENMFWYRQDPGLGLRLIYFSYDVKMKEKGDIPEGYSVSREKKERFSLILESASTNQTSMYLCASSFLYRGRTEETQYFGPGTRLLVL.

This clonotype showed up just a few times. V is TRBV25-1 and J is TRBJ2-2, with unresolved D. V was cut by 5 bases and J by 6 bases, with 10 bases left in between. The germline V gene encodes CDR1 MGHDK and CDR2 SYGVNS. The CDR3 totals 13 residues. The CDR3 bases are TGTGCCAGCAGTTCGGGCATCGCCGGGGAGCTGTTTTTT. It translates to CASSSGIAGELFF.

This clonotype was counted a few times. This chain uses TRBV12-3 or TRBV12-4 with TRBJ1-5, with 9 bases that match TRBD1. The CDR3 extends over 13 amino acids. The junction had 5 bases not matched to a gene; V was cut back by 10 bases and J by 4 bases. The CDR3 protein is CATKQGANQPQHF. DNA for the CDR3: TGTGCCACTAAACAGGGGGCGAATCAGCCCCAGCATTTT.

The rearrangement uses TRBV15 and TRBJ2-7; D gene uncertain. V was clipped by 0 bases and J by 5 bases, with 8 bases between them. CDR1 LNHNV and CDR2 YYDKDF come from the germline V gene (reference sequence). The CDR3 spans 13 residues. CDR3 loop: CATSRDLLNEQYF. The CDR3 DNA reads as TGTGCCACCAGCAGAGATCTCTTGAACGAGCAGTACTTC.

As regards this clonotype: This may be a read error, as it is one base from a much larger clone. The rearrangement joins TRBV7-8 to TRBJ2-4, with a tentative D call TRBD2 (6 bases). V was pared by 1 base and J by 11 bases, with 12 bases between. Germline loops: CDR1 SGHVS, CDR2 FQNEAQ. The CDR3 runs 13 residues. CDR3: CASSLGGDPVQYF. The CDR3 DNA follows: TGTGCCAGCAGCTTAGGGGGGGATCCCGTTCAGTACTTC.

CDR3 in amino acids: CASSDTSGGAWEQFF. The CDR3 DNA follows: TGTGCCAGCAGCGACACTAGCGGGGGGGCGTGGGAGCAGTTCTTC. V gene TRBV7-2 combines with J gene TRBJ2-1; 13 nucleotides match TRBD2. V was pared by 5 bases and J by 10 bases, with 8 bases of the junction left unmatched. CDR1 is SGHTA and CDR2 is FQGNSA in the germline V gene. The CDR3 spans 15 residues.

This clonotype was observed many times. J is TRBJ2-3 and V is TRBV5-6, with TRBD1 matching over 8 bases. This CDR3 spans 16 amino acids. Germline loops: CDR1 SGHDT, CDR2 YYEEEE. J gave up 3 bases and V 3 bases, and 9 bases lay outside the gene matches. CDR3 region: CASSWDRTGGTDTQYF. Written as DNA, the CDR3 is TGTGCCAGCAGCTGGGATCGAACAGGGGGGACAGATACGCAGTATTTT.

In its sample, this clonotype was seen a few times. This chain connects TRBV9 to TRBJ2-5, with a tentative D call TRBD1 (6 bases). CDR1 SGDLS and CDR2 YYNGEE come from the germline V gene. This CDR3 spans 16 amino acids. V gave up 0 bases and J gave up 5 bases, with 17 bases separating them. CDR3 sequence reads: CASSVGGHAKGETQYF. In DNA, the CDR3 is TGTGCCAGCAGCGTAGGGGGACACGCAAAAGGGGAGACCCAGTACTTC. The complete variable domain, with remaining parts taken from reference TRBV9 and TRBJ2-5, reads DSGVTQTPKHLITATGQRVTLRCSPRSGDLSVYWYQQSLDQGLQFLIQYYNGEERAKGNILERFSAQQFPDLHSELNLSSLELGDSALYFCASSVGGHAKGETQYFGPGTRLLVL.

This clonotype showed up just a few times. V is TRBV7-6 and J is TRBJ2-5; 8 nucleotides align to TRBD1. CDR1 is SGHVS and CDR2 is FNYEAQ in the germline V gene. The trim removed 2 bases at V and 5 bases at J, leaving 10 bases unmatched. CDR3 length equals 16 residues. The DNA of the CDR3 is TGTGCCAGCAGCTTACGACCAGGGGGCGCGGGGGAGACCCAGTACTTC. Protein sequence: CASSLRPGGAGETQYF.

Turning to this clonotype: The junction and the germline gene differ at one end; a read error may be behind it. This CDR3 reads CSALLRLAGAYNEQFF. The CDR3 DNA sequence: TGCAGTGCTTTACTCCGACTAGCGGGGGCCTATAATGAGCAGTTCTTC. The rearrangement uses TRBV20-1 and TRBJ2-1; TRBD2 agrees at 12 bases. The CDR3 runs to 16 residues. Germline CDR1 is DFQATT and CDR2 is SNEGSKA (reference sequence).

This clonotype was observed a handful of times. V usage is TRBV29-1 and J usage is TRBJ1-1, with TRBD1 as a possible D gene (6 bases). V was cut by 6 bases and J by 0 bases, with 11 bases left in between. In germline, CDR1 is SQVTM, CDR2 ANQGSEA. The CDR3 is made up of 13 amino acids. CDR3 in amino acids: CSVQGQLNTEAFF. For the CDR3, the DNA is TGCAGCGTCCAAGGACAGTTGAACACTGAAGCTTTCTTT. Combining the CDR3 with reference TRBV29-1 and TRBJ1-1 gives the whole variable domain SAVISQKPSRDICQRGTSLTIQCQVDSQVTMMFWYRQQPGQSLTLIATANQGSEATYESGFVIDKFPISRPNLTFSTLTVSNMSPEDSSIYLCSVQGQLNTEAFFGQGTRLTVV.

This clonotype was counted between two and nine times. The chain links TRBV20-1 to TRBJ2-7, with 9 bases aligning to TRBD1. Germline values: CDR1 DFQATT, CDR2 SNEGSKA (reference sequence). V lost 4 bases and J lost 2; bases outside the gene matches: 3. The CDR3 is 13 residues long. The CDR3 loop reads CSAIGQGTYEQYV. Here the CDR3 DNA reads TGCAGTGCTATCGGACAGGGGACCTACGAGCAGTACGTC.

This clonotype was seen repeatedly, ten times or more. V is TRBV4-3 and J is TRBJ2-7; no firm D call. Looked up from germline, CDR1 is LGHNA and CDR2 is YSLEER. V lost 1 base and J lost 3, with 7 bases in between. The CDR3 contains 13 residues. CDR3 nucleotides: TGCGCCAGCAGCCAAGGCACCGGCTACGAGCAGTACTTC. It is translated as CASSQGTGYEQYF.

The chain has TRBV11-2 and TRBJ2-2, with D maybe TRBD2 (5 bases). CDR3 length: 15 amino acids. Trimming removed 2 bases from V and 6 bases from J, with 13 bases in between. CDR1 SGHAT and CDR2 FQNNGV come from the germline V gene. CDR3 sequence: CASSLLTGLAGELFF. The CDR3 DNA is TGTGCCAGCAGCTTACTGACGGGGTTAGCCGGGGAGCTGTTTTTT.

This clonotype has only a few counts. The chain is built from TRBV9 and TRBJ1-1; D is undetermined. This CDR3 has 14 residues. CDR1 and CDR2 (germline): SGDLS, YYNGEE. V was shortened by 4 bases and J by 1 base, with 11 bases between the two germline ends. CDR3 in amino acids: CASSKRTGNTEAFF. The CDR3 nucleotides are TGTGCCAGCAGCAAGCGGACGGGGAACACTGAAGCTTTCTTT. Variable domain in full (rest from reference TRBV9 and TRBJ1-1): DSGVTQTPKHLITATGQRVTLRCSPRSGDLSVYWYQQSLDQGLQFLIQYYNGEERAKGNILERFSAQQFPDLHSELNLSSLELGDSALYFCASSKRTGNTEAFFGQGTRLTVV.

The sample holds a few counts of this clonotype. The gene calls are TRBV9 and TRBJ1-1, with a weak D call TRBD1 (5 bases). The CDR3 length is 17 residues. Between the trimmed V and J ends, which lost 0 bases and 1 base, there was a span of 16 bases. The germline gives CDR1 SGDLS, CDR2 YYNGEE. The CDR3 region has the DNA TGTGCCAGCAGCGTAGAAATGCGGGGGATCCAGAACACTGAAGCTTTCTTT. This codes for CASSVEMRGIQNTEAFF.

The chain couples TRBV6-5 to TRBJ2-6; D gene ambiguous. V was clipped by 2 bases and J by 0 bases, with 5 bases between them. The CDR3 totals 15 residues. CDR1 and CDR2 (germline): MNHEY, SVGAGI. CDR3 loop: CASSYTVSGANVLTF. CDR3 DNA sequence: TGTGCCAGCAGTTACACGGTCTCTGGGGCCAACGTCCTGACTTTC.

There are a few counts of this clonotype. The CDR3 bases are TGTGCCAGCAGCCCCCGTCCTACCGCTGGAAGCACAGATACGCAGTATTTT. Its protein product is CASSPRPTAGSTDTQYF. This chain connects TRBV11-2 to TRBJ2-3, with D unclear. The CDR3 extends over 17 amino acids. Germline CDR1 reads SGHAT; CDR2 reads FQNNGV. V was clipped by 5 bases and J by 0 bases, with 18 bases between them.

CDR3 sequence (DNA): TGCAGTGCTAGGGACACAAATCAGCCCCAGCATTTT. It is translated as CSARDTNQPQHF. The chain recombines TRBV20-1 with TRBJ1-5; D is perhaps TRBD1 (5 bases). The V end was cut by 3 bases, the J end by 4 bases, with 7 bases between. CDR3 size: 12 residues. Germline loops: CDR1 DFQATT, CDR2 SNEGSKA (reference sequence).

The chain couples TRBV6-4 to TRBJ2-1, with a possible D match to TRBD2 (7 bases). Germline V gene data show CDR1 as MRHNA and CDR2 as SNTAGT. V was cut by 6 bases and J by 0 bases, with 24 bases left in between. This CDR3 comprises 19 residues. As DNA, the CDR3 is TGTGCCAGCAGCCCCGGTGGGGCGGGGGCCGCGAGCTCCTACAATGAGCAGTTCTTC. It translates to CASSPGGAGAASSYNEQFF.

This clonotype came up a few times. The genes are TRBV18 and TRBJ1-3; no clear D. V dropped 2 bases and J dropped 2 bases, with 10 bases sitting between them. Germline V lookup: CDR1 KGHSH, CDR2 LQKENI. The CDR3 length is 15 residues. CDR3 DNA sequence: TGTGCCAGCTCACCAGTGACGCATCCTGGAAACACCATATATTTT. Residues: CASSPVTHPGNTIYF.

The rearrangement uses TRBV3-1 and TRBJ2-5; 7 nucleotides match TRBD2. V lost 0 bases, J lost 2 bases, and 6 bases stayed unmatched. This CDR3 is built from 16 residues. CDR1 LGHDT and CDR2 YNNKEL come from the germline V gene (reference sequence). In DNA, the CDR3 is TGTGCCAGCAGCCAAGACGACGGGGGACTACAAGAGACCCAGTACTTC. It codes for CASSQDDGGLQETQYF.

Ten or more counts support this clonotype. The rearrangement links TRBV7-2 to TRBJ2-6, with D unresolved. This CDR3 has 16 residues. Germline V gives CDR1 SGHTA, CDR2 FQGNSA. The V gene lost 2 bases and the J gene lost 3 bases, with 11 bases spanning the gap. CDR3: CASSLLSWDGANVLTF. The CDR3 bases are TGTGCCAGCAGCTTATTGAGTTGGGATGGGGCCAACGTCCTGACTTTC.

The genes are TRBV20-1 and TRBJ2-5; weak D call: TRBD2 (5 bases). Trimming removed 3 bases from V and 5 bases from J, with 13 bases in between. Per the germline V gene, CDR1 is DFQATT and CDR2 is SNEGSKA (reference sequence). The CDR3 contains 13 residues. The CDR3 is CSASRGIGETQYF. The CDR3 DNA is TGCAGTGCTAGCAGAGGGATCGGGGAGACCCAGTACTTC.

This chain joins TRBV20-1 and TRBJ2-3; D unclear. Germline lookup yields CDR1 DFQATT and CDR2 SNEGSKA (reference sequence). The CDR3 length is 14 residues. The V end was cut by 3 bases, the J end by 0 bases, with 10 bases between. The CDR3 coding sequence is TGCAGTGCTAGGAGATTCTCTAGCACAGATACGCAGTATTTT. This codes for CSARRFSSTDTQYF.

This clonotype was observed many times. The chain has TRBV6-2 or TRBV6-3 and TRBJ2-7, with 12 bases identical to TRBD2. The germline gives CDR1 MNHEY, CDR2 SVGEGT. Trimming took 6 bases from V and 4 from J; bases not matched to a gene: 7. The CDR3 spans 15 residues. CDR3 residues: CASSELAGGVYEQYF. In nucleotides, the CDR3 is TGTGCCAGCAGCGAACTAGCGGGGGGTGTATACGAGCAGTACTTC.

The genes are TRBV2 and TRBJ2-7, with 8 bases lining up with TRBD1. The CDR3 has 16 residues. V was pared by 4 bases and J by 3 bases, with 11 bases of the junction left unmatched. Germline V CDR1 and CDR2: SNHLY, FYNNEI. CDR3 sequence reads: CASSVRGTGLGYEQYV. Here the CDR3 DNA reads TGTGCCAGCAGTGTACGCGGGACAGGCTTAGGCTACGAGCAGTACGTC.

As for this clonotype: Mismatch with germline at one junction end may stem from a read error. This chain joins TRBV6-5 and TRBJ2-2; TRBD2 aligns across 9 bases. This CDR3 contains 16 residues. CDR1 and CDR2 (germline): MNHEY, SVGAGI. This CDR3 reads CASTSAGGRLTWELFF. CDR3 nucleotides: TGTGCCAGCACGTCCGCGGGGGGGCGTCTCACCTGGGAGCTGTTTTTT.

This sequence joins TRBV15 and TRBJ1-1, with D hard to call. This CDR3 comprises 13 residues. The V end was cut by 2 bases, the J end by 5 bases, with 9 bases between. Germline CDR1 LNHNV, CDR2 YYDKDF (reference sequence). In DNA, the CDR3 is TGTGCCACCAGCAGAAAAGGGCAAACTGAAGCTTTCTTT. Translation gives CATSRKGQTEAFF.

This chain connects TRBV30 to TRBJ2-5; a possible D gene is TRBD1 (5 bases). The V gene lost 3 bases and the J gene lost 5 bases, with 13 bases spanning the gap. Germline lookup yields CDR1 GTSNPN and CDR2 SVGIG (reference sequence). This CDR3 has 13 residues. CDR3 in amino acids: CAWSEGVGETQYF. In DNA form, the CDR3 reads TGTGCCTGGAGCGAAGGGGTAGGGGAGACCCAGTACTTC.